This is a list of T cell receptor beta chains from one sample in a study of blood T cell repertoires in COVID-19. This table comes from immunoSEQ multiplex PCR, and its TCRdb copy is limited to in-frame clones, with some not included. The table includes around 130,000 clones, about nine tenths detected once. The source material was peripheral blood. The receptor set was obtained from a human donor with COVID-19, enrolled during active disease. The donor label of this sample is uncertain. CDR3s include the opening cysteine and the closing phenylalanine or tryptophan. D genes are given only for firm matches. The size field is filled for only some rows; it gives once, few, many or a size class.

few,TRBV3-1/TRBV3-2,TRBD2,TRBJ2-7,CASSPTSGGSSYEQYF,TGTGCCAGCAGCCCGACTAGCGGGGGGAGCTCCTACGAGCAGTACTTC
-,TRBV5-1,TRBD2,TRBJ2-2,CASSLVGTSRNTGELFF,TGCGCCAGCAGCTTGGTGGGGACTAGCAGGAACACCGGGGAGCTGTTTTTT
once,TRBV7-6,-,TRBJ1-3,CASSLAPPSSGNTIYF,TGTGCCAGCAGCTTAGCACCACCGAGCTCTGGAAACACCATATATTTT
-,TRBV29-1,TRBD2,TRBJ2-1,CSVDRRTSANEQFF,TGCAGCGTTGACCGCCGGACTAGCGCCAATGAGCAGTTCTTC
-,TRBV6-5,-,TRBJ2-5,CASSYHRVQETQYF,TGTGCCAGCAGTTATCACAGGGTCCAAGAGACCCAGTACTTC
-,TRBV12-3/TRBV12-4,-,TRBJ2-1,CASSFLRNEQFF,TGTGCCAGCAGTTTCTTACGGAATGAGCAGTTCTTC
-,TRBV6-2/TRBV6-3,TRBD1,TRBJ2-7,CASSRPGQGGHEQYF,TGTGCCAGCAGTCGGCCGGGACAGGGGGGACACGAGCAGTACTTC
-,TRBV5-1,-,TRBJ2-5,CASSLGGQETQYF,TGCGCCAGCAGCTTGGGAGGGCAAGAGACCCAGTACTTC
-,TRBV2,-,TRBJ1-3,CASYRDSSGNTIYF,TGTGCCAGCTACAGGGATTCCTCTGGAAACACCATATATTTT
-,TRBV2,TRBD2,TRBJ2-5,CAASRGLAYTVETQYF,TGTGCCGCATCTCGCGGACTAGCTTACACCGTCGAGACCCAGTACTTC
-,TRBV19,TRBD1,TRBJ1-5,CASSIARRGEQPQHF,TGTGCCAGTAGTATAGCGCGCAGGGGGGAACAGCCCCAGCATTTT
-,TRBV7-2,-,TRBJ1-2,CASSLIWGGPANYGYTF,TGTGCCAGCAGCTTAATTTGGGGGGGGCCAGCTAACTATGGCTACACCTTC
-,TRBV2,TRBD1,TRBJ1-2,CASKPQGEYGYTF,TGTGCCAGCAAACCTCAGGGGGAATATGGCTACACCTTC
-,TRBV5-1,-,TRBJ2-7,CASSGQNTYEQYF,TGCGCCAGCAGTGGGCAGAACACCTACGAGCAGTACTTC
-,TRBV29-1,TRBD1,TRBJ2-5,CSGRQGAFQETQYF,TGCAGCGGCCGACAGGGGGCTTTCCAAGAGACCCAGTACTTC
-,TRBV9,-,TRBJ2-5,CASSVSPGRGSQETQYF,TGTGCCAGCAGCGTATCACCGGGACGGGGGTCCCAAGAGACCCAGTACTTC
-,TRBV5-1,TRBD1,TRBJ1-2,CASSLGRDRINYGYTF,TGCGCCAGCAGCTTGGGGCGGGACAGGATCAACTATGGCTACACCTTC
-,TRBV24-1,-,TRBJ2-1,CATSDPGGQRGNEQFF,TGTGCCACCAGTGATCCGGGGGGACAAAGGGGCAATGAGCAGTTCTTC
-,TRBV5-1,-,TRBJ2-5,CASSLEAGVQETQYF,TGCGCCAGCAGCTTGGAGGCAGGCGTGCAAGAGACCCAGTACTTC
-,TRBV27,-,TRBJ1-6,CASRSALISPLHF,TGTGCCAGCAGAAGTGCCCTAATTTCACCCCTCCACTTT
-,TRBV10-3,TRBD2,TRBJ2-3,CAISPGLQYRTDTQYF,TGTGCCATCAGTCCGGGACTACAGTATCGCACAGATACGCAGTATTTT
-,TRBV18,-,TRBJ1-1,CASSSLGNTEAFF,TGTGCCAGCTCATCTCTAGGGAACACTGAAGCTTTCTTT
-,TRBV10-3,-,TRBJ1-3,CAIRNTGSGNTIYF,TGTGCCATCAGGAATACAGGCTCTGGAAACACCATATATTTT
-,TRBV19,TRBD1,TRBJ2-3,CASSDRQGGTDTQYF,TGTGCCAGTAGTGACCGACAGGGGGGCACAGATACGCAGTATTTT
-,TRBV4-1,TRBD1,TRBJ2-5,CASSQPGGRVAETQYF,TGCGCCAGCAGCCAACCAGGGGGAAGGGTCGCAGAGACCCAGTACTTC
-,TRBV5-1,-,TRBJ2-5,CASSLGGGEETQYF,TGCGCCAGCAGCTTAGGTGGCGGGGAAGAGACCCAGTACTTC
-,TRBV3-1/TRBV3-2,-,TRBJ2-7,CASSQGTPSYEQYF,TGTGCCAGCAGCCAAGGGACACCCTCCTACGAGCAGTACTTC
-,TRBV2,-,TRBJ1-1,CASTYRVERLF,TGTGCCAGCACCTACAGGGTTGAAAGGCTATTT
-,TRBV19,-,TRBJ1-4,CASKEQRGKLFF,TGTGCCAGTAAGGAGCAGCGTGGGAAACTGTTTTTT